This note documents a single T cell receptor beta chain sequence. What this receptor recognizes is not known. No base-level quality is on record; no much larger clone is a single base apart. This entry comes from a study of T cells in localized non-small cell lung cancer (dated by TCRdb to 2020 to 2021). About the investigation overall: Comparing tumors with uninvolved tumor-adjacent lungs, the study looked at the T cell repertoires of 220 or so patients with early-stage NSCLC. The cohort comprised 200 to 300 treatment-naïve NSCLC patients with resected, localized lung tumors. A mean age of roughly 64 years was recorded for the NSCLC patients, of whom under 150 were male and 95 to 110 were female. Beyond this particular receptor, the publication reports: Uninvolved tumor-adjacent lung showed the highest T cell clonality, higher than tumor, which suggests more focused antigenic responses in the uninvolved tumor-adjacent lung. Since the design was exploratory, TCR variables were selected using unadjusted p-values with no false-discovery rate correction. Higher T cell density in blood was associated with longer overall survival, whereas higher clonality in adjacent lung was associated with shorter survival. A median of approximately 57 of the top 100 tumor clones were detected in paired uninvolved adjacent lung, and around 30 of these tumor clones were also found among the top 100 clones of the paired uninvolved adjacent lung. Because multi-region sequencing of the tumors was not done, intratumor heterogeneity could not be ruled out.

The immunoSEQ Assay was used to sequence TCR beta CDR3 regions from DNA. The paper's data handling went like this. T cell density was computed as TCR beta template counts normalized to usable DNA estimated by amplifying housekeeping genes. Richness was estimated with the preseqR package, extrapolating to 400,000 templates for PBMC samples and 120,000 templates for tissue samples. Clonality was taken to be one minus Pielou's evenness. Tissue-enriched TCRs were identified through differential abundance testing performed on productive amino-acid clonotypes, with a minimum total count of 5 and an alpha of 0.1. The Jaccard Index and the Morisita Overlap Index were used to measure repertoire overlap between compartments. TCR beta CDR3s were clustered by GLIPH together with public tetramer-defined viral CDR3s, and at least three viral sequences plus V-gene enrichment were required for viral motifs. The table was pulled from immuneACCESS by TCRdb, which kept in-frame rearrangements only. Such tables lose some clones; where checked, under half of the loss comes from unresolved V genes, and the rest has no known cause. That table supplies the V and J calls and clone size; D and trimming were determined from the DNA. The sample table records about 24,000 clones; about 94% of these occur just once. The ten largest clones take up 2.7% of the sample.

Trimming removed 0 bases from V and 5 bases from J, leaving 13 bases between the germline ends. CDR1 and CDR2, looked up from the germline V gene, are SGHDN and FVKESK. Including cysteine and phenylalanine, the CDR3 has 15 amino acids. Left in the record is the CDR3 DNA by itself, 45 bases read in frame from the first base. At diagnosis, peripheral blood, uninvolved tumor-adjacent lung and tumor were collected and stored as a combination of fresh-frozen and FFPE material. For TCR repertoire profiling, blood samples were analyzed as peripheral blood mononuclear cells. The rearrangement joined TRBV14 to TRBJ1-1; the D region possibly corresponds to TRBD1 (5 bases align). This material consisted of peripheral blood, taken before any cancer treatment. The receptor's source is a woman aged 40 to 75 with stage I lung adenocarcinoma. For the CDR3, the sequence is CASSQEGTRMTEAFF. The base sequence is TGTGCCAGCAGCCAAGAGGGGACCAGGATGACTGAAGCTTTCTTT.